Sequencing of this TCR beta chain was carried out in a study of cytomegalovirus exposure and HLA in healthy donors. Use of 60 Vbeta and 13 Jbeta primers characterized the PCR. Libraries were prepared by immunoSEQ multiplex PCR; TCRdb keeps only in-frame clonotypes and omits some of them. In the table there are approximately 190,000 clones, approximately 12% of which are singletons. The CDR3 totals 13 residues. V shed 6 bases and J 8 bases; nucleotides not matched to a gene: 3. CDR1 and CDR2 (germline): SGHRS, YFSETQ. The TCR sequence derives from a man in his fifties in good health and CMV-seropositive. The J gene is TRBJ1-4, the V gene TRBV5-1; 11 bases are shared with TRBD1. The sample consisted of PBMCs. CDR3 DNA sequence: TGCGCCAGCACCGGGACAGGGGGGGAAAAACTGTTTTTT. Protein: CASTGTGGEKLFF.